The 4 T cell receptor beta chains given below trace back to one sample, sequenced in a study of control samples from healthy donors and cancer patients. Assay used: immunoSEQ multiplex PCR; TCRdb lists only in-frame clones, some missing. The sample yields about 95,000 clones, 88% seen once. The sequencing input was blood. The receptor source for this set is a woman between 65 and 79 years old in good health.

The chain links TRBV18 to TRBJ1-5; D not resolved. V shed 6 bases and J shed 0 bases, with 9 bases lying between them. CDR3 length equals 14 residues. The germline gives CDR1 KGHSH, CDR2 LQKENI. CDR3 nucleotides: TGTGCCAGCTCCCCGCTGAATAGCAATCAGCCCCAGCATTTT. As protein: CASSPLNSNQPQHF.

The CDR3: CASSIYGRGAANQPQHF. CDR3 nucleotide sequence: TGTGCCAGTAGTATTTATGGTAGAGGAGCGGCCAATCAGCCCCAGCATTTT. The rearrangement links TRBV19 to TRBJ1-5; D gene ambiguous. The CDR3 runs to 17 residues. The V end was cut by 3 bases, the J end by 3 bases, with 18 bases between. The germline V gene encodes CDR1 LNHDA and CDR2 SQIVND (reference sequence).

This sequence joins TRBV3-1 (or the pseudogene TRBV3-2) and TRBJ2-2; a possible D gene is TRBD2 (6 bases). This CDR3 spans 17 amino acids. Deletions cut 5 bases from V and 4 bases from J, with 20 bases between. Germline V gene data show CDR1 as LGHDT and CDR2 as YNNKEL (reference sequence). The CDR3 protein is CASSASGLRITTGELFF. The CDR3 bases are TGTGCCAGCAGCGCCTCGGGACTCCGAATTACCACCGGGGAGCTGTTTTTT.

The chain carries TRBV9 and TRBJ2-5; D possibly corresponds to TRBD2 (6 bases). The germline V and J ends were trimmed by 0 bases and 2 bases, with 11 bases remaining between them. The CDR3 totals 15 residues. Per the germline V gene, CDR1 is SGDLS and CDR2 is YYNGEE. CDR3 nucleotides: TGTGCCAGCAGCGTAGCTCCCGGGGGTCAAGAGACCCAGTACTTC. This encodes CASSVAPGGQETQYF.